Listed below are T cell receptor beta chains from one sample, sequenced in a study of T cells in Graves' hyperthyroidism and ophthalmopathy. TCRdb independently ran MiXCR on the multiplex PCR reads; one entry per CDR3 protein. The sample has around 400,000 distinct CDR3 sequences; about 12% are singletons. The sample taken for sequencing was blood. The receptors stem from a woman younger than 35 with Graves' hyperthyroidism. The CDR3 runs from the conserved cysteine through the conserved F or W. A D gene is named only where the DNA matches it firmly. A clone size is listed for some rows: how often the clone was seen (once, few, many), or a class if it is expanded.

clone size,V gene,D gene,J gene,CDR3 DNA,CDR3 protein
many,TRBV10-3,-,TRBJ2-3,TGTGCCATCAGTGAGGGTGTGGATACGCAGTATTTT,CAISEGVDTQYF
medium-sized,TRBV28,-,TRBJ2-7,TGTGCCAGCAGCCTCCCCTGGGGGAGCTCCTACGAGCAGTACTTC,CASSLPWGSSYEQYF
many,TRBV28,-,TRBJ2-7,TGTGCCAGCACCGATAACACGCCCTCCTACGAGCAGTACTTC,CASTDNTPSYEQYF
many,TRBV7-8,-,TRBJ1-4,TGTGCCAGCAGCTTAGAGATGACGGCAACTAATGAAAAACTGTTTTTT,CASSLEMTATNEKLFF
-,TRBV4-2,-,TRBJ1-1,TGTGCCAGCAGCCAAGATATTCGGCAGGGGAGGCCGAACACTGAAGCTTTCTTT,CASSQDIRQGRPNTEAFF
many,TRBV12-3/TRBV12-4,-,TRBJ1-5,TGTGCCAGCAGTTTAGCGACGGGTCAGGGCTCTAATCAGCCCCAGCATTTT,CASSLATGQGSNQPQHF
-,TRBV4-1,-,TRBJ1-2,TGCGCCAGCAGCCAGTGGAGGGAGGCGGGTGGCTACACCTTC,CASSQWREAGGYTF
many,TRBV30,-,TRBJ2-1,TGTGCCTGGAGTGAGACAGGTGATTTCTACAATGAGCAGTTCTTC,CAWSETGDFYNEQFF
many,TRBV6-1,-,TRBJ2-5,TGTGCCAGCAGTACGGACCCAGGCGGGACCCAGTACTTC,CASSTDPGGTQYF
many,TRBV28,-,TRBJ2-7,TGTGCCAGCAGACCTACTTCCGGGACACATATCTACGAGCAGTACTTC,CASRPTSGTHIYEQYF
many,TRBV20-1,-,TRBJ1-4,TGCAGTGCTAGAGGCCCTAATGAAAAACTGTTTTTT,CSARGPNEKLFF
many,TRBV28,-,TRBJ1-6,TGTGCCAGCAGTTTACCCAGGGGAAATTCACCCCTCCACTTT,CASSLPRGNSPLHF
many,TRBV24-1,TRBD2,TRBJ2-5,TGTGCCACCAGTGACTGGGGTTTTGGTAGCGGGGGCGGACAAGAGACCCAGTACTTC,CATSDWGFGSGGGQETQYF
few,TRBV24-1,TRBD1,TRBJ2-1,TGTGCCACCAGTGATTCGACAGGGTTCCTACGCAATGAGCAGTTCTTC,CATSDSTGFLRNEQFF
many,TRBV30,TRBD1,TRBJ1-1,TGTGCCTGGAGTGTCAGGTCAGGGGGATTAGGTTTCTTT,CAWSVRSGGLGFF
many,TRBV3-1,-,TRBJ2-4,TGTGCCAGCAGCCCCTACGAGGGGGGCAAAAACATTCAGTACTTC,CASSPYEGGKNIQYF
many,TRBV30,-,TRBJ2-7,TGTGCCTGGAGGGGGCTCTACGAGCAGTACTTC,CAWRGLYEQYF
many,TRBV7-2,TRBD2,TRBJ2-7,TGTGCCAGCAGCTTGACTAGCGGAGGCCCTTTGGAGTACGAGCAGTACTTC,CASSLTSGGPLEYEQYF
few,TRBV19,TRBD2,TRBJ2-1,TGTGCCAGTAGTCTACGACTAGCGGAGCGCAATGAGCAGTTCTTC,CASSLRLAERNEQFF
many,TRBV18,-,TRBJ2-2,TGTGCCAGCTCACCACCGATGTACACCGGGGAGCTGTTTTTT,CASSPPMYTGELFF
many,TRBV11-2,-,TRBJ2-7,TGTGCCAGCACACCTCTTGGCGCGGTGCCCTACGAGCAGTACTTC,CASTPLGAVPYEQYF
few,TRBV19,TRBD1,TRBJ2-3,TGTGCCAGTAGTCCCGGGACAGTTCTTACGCAGTATTTT,CASSPGTVLTQYF
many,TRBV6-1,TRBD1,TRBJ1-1,TGTGCCAGCAGTTGGGACAGGGGCACTGAAGCTTTCTTT,CASSWDRGTEAFF
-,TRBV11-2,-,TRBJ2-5,TGTGCCAGCAGCTTAGACAGGGAAGAGACCCAGTACTTC,CASSLDREETQYF
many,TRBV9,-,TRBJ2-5,TGTGCCAGCAGGCGAGCACCACTAGGAGAGACCCAGTACTTC,CASRRAPLGETQYF
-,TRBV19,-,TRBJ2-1,TGTGCCAGTAGTATAGGACAGCCCCAACGCGGCAATGAGCAGTTCTTC,CASSIGQPQRGNEQFF
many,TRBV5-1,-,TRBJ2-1,TGCGCCAGCCAAAGGAGGGCAGGGGTCAGCTCCTACAATGAGCAGTTCTTC,CASQRRAGVSSYNEQFF
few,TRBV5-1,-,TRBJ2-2,TGCGCCAGCAGCTTCGCGGGGTCCGGGGAGCTGTTTTTT,CASSFAGSGELFF
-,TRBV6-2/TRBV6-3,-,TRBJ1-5,TGTGCCAGCAGTGCCGGAGGGGCGAAGAATCAGCCCCAGCATTTT,CASSAGGAKNQPQHF
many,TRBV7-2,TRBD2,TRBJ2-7,TGTGCCAGCAGCGAAACCGGGAGGAACTACGAGCAGTACTTC,CASSETGRNYEQYF
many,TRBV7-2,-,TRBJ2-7,TGTGCCAGCAGCGGCGAGCAGGGGTTCTCCTACGAGCAGTACTTC,CASSGEQGFSYEQYF
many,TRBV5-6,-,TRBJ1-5,TGTGCCAGCAGCTTCGCCGGGCGCAGCAATCAGCCCCAGCATTTT,CASSFAGRSNQPQHF
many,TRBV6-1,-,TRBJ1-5,TGTGCCAGCAGTGAAGTGGCGGGGGACCAGCCCCAGCATTTT,CASSEVAGDQPQHF
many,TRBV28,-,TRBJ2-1,TGTGCCAGCGGGGACTGGGGGAATGAGCAGTTCTTC,CASGDWGNEQFF
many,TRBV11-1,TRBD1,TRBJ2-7,TGTGCCAGCAGCTTCGGACAGGGGTTTACCTACGAGCAGTACTTC,CASSFGQGFTYEQYF
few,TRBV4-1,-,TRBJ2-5,TGCGCCAGCAGCCAAGTTTGGGGCGCGGGAGAGACCCAGTACTTC,CASSQVWGAGETQYF
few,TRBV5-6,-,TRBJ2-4,TGTGCCAGCAGCAAAGGCCGTCCGAACAAAAACATTCAGTACTTC,CASSKGRPNKNIQYF
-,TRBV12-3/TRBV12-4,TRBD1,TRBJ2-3,TGTGCCAGCAGCCCATGGCCAGGGGGTACAGATACGCAGTATTTT,CASSPWPGGTDTQYF
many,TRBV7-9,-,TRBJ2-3,TGTGCAAGGGGGGGACATCTTGACTCGAGCACAGATACGCAGTATTTT,CARGGHLDSSTDTQYF
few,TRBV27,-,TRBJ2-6,TGTGCCAGCACTAGGGTTTCTGGGGCCAACGTCCTGACTTTC,CASTRVSGANVLTF
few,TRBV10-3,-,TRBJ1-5,TGTGCCATCAGTGAGTTCAATCAGCCCCAGCATTTT,CAISEFNQPQHF
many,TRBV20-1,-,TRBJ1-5,TGCAGTGCTAGCCCCGGACGGAGCCAGCCCCAGCATTTT,CSASPGRSQPQHF
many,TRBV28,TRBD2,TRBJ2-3,TGTGCCAGCAATCTAGCGGGAGGGCCAGATACGCAGTATTTT,CASNLAGGPDTQYF
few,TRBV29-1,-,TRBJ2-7,TGCAGCGTTGCAACAGATTACGAGCAGTACTTC,CSVATDYEQYF
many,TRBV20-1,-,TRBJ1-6,TGCAGTGCTAGCGAGGCCAGGGGCAATTCACCCCTCCACTTT,CSASEARGNSPLHF
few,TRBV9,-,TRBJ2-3,TGTGCCAGCAGCGTGACACCCCAGGCAGATACGCAGTATTTT,CASSVTPQADTQYF
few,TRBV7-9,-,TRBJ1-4,TGTGCCAGCAGCTTCACCTCCGGCCAGCGGAATGAAAAACTGTTTTTT,CASSFTSGQRNEKLFF
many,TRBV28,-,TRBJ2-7,TGTGCCAGCCTCACCGGACGGCTCCTTTCCTACGAGCAGTACTTC,CASLTGRLLSYEQYF
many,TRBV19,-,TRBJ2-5,TGTGCCAGTAGTATTGGGTTCGTAGGGGAGACCCAGTACTTC,CASSIGFVGETQYF
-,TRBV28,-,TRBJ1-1,TGTGCCAGCAGTTTTAGGTCAGGGGAATACACTGAAGCTTTCTTT,CASSFRSGEYTEAFF